This T cell receptor beta chain was recovered during a study of technical replicates of blood from several donors. This clone has only one observation. Germline assignment: CDR1 MGHRA and CDR2 YSYEKL. This CDR3 has 18 residues. Trimming shortened V by 2 bases and J by 3 bases, and 17 bases separated the two germline ends. Clones were sequenced by immunoSEQ multiplex PCR, and TCRdb holds only the in-frame ones, with some missing. The profile shows 70,000 to 75,000 clones, around 93% of them singletons. The receptor was derived from a human donor in good health. Sequencing was carried out using T cells isolated from PBMCs. V and J are TRBV4-1 and TRBJ1-6; tentative D call: TRBD1 (5 bases). The CDR3 sequence is CASSQTPGGRDYNSPLHF. The CDR3 nucleotides are TGCGCCAGCAGCCAAACTCCCGGGGGTAGAGACTATAATTCACCCCTCCACTTT.